This T cell receptor (beta chain) was found in a study of shared clonotypes between healthy human individuals. Here immunoSEQ multiplex PCR was the method, and the copy in TCRdb shows in-frame clones only, minus some. The table has 1,500,000 or so clones, 98% seen once. Per germline, CDR1 SGHNT and CDR2 YYREEE (reference sequence). With 0 bases removed from V and 7 bases from J, the gap between germline ends came to 7 bases. The CDR3 extends over 12 amino acids. J is TRBJ1-2 and V is TRBV5-4; D not resolved. This TCR was sampled from a man aged 25 to 40 in good health. The sample consisted of naive CD4+ T cells sorted from blood. Stated subset: CD45RA+ positively selected. The CDR3 DNA follows: TGTGCCAGCAGCTTGGGCGGCCGTGGCTACACCTTC. Translated: CASSLGGRGYTF.